This is a list of T cell receptor beta chains from one sample in a study of shared clonotypes between healthy human individuals. TCRdb's copy holds only in-frame clones and misses some; the assay was immunoSEQ multiplex PCR. The sample includes about 490,000 clones, less than 80% seen only once; the top ten take over 9.5%. Sequencing was done on a sample of PBMCs. The receptors derive from a woman in her 40s in good health. Some clones in this sample may be carry-over from other donors' samples. Both conserved end residues are part of each CDR3. The D gene is left open where the match is weak. Clone size is shown for a subset of rows, as once, few, many or a class of expanded clone.

d_call,v_call,j_call,clone_size,cdr3_nt,cdr3_aa
.,TRBV9,TRBJ1-4,.,TGTGCCAGCAGCGTAGGATCGGGGGGCAGTGAAAAACTGTTTTTT,CASSVGSGGSEKLFF
.,TRBV5-4,TRBJ2-7,.,TGTGCCAGCAGCTTGGGGCGCAACTACGAGCAGTACTTC,CASSLGRNYEQYF
TRBD1,TRBV30,TRBJ2-6,.,TGTGCCTGGAGCGGACACCAAGGGGGCGATCTCACCTCTGGAGCCAACGTCCTGACTTTC,CAWSGHQGGDLTSGANVLTF
.,TRBV5-1,TRBJ2-5,.,TGCGCCAGCAGCTTGGGGCAGATCCAAGAGACCCAGTACTTC,CASSLGQIQETQYF
TRBD1,TRBV2,TRBJ1-6,.,TGTGCCAGCAGTGGGCGGACAGGAGAGACCTCACCCCTCCACTTT,CASSGRTGETSPLHF
.,TRBV7-8,TRBJ2-1,.,TGTGCCAGCAGCTTACGTGGGGATGGCTACAATGAGCAGTTCTTC,CASSLRGDGYNEQFF
.,TRBV27,TRBJ1-4,.,TGTGCCAGCAGTTTATATGTCAAAACGGGGGAAAAACTGTTTTTT,CASSLYVKTGEKLFF
TRBD1,TRBV30,TRBJ2-5,many,TGTGCCTGGAGTCCGTCGACAGGGACGGAGACCCAGTACTTC,CAWSPSTGTETQYF
.,TRBV5-1,TRBJ1-4,.,TGCGCCAGCAGCTCCAGGGTAAATTCGGCCAAACTGTTTTTT,CASSSRVNSAKLFF
.,TRBV28,TRBJ2-3,.,TGTGCCAGCAGTACCTCCGGGACTGGAAGACGGGGTACGCAGTATTTT,CASSTSGTGRRGTQYF
TRBD1,TRBV2,TRBJ2-7,.,TGTGCCAGCAGTGGACGGGACAGCCAATACGAGCAGTACTTC,CASSGRDSQYEQYF
.,TRBV28,TRBJ2-7,.,TGTGCCAGCAAGTTGTCGACCCAAGAGCAGTACTTC,CASKLSTQEQYF
TRBD1,TRBV5-4,TRBJ1-2,.,TGTGCCAGCAGCGGGACAGGGAACAATGGCTACACCTTC,CASSGTGNNGYTF
TRBD2,TRBV27,TRBJ2-2,.,TGTGCCAGCAACCAGGGACTAGCGGGACCGGGAACCGGGGAGCTGTTTTTT,CASNQGLAGPGTGELFF
TRBD1,TRBV4-1,TRBJ2-7,.,TGCGCCAGCAGCCAGACTCCGACAGGGGGGGCCTACGAGCAGTACTTC,CASSQTPTGGAYEQYF
TRBD1,TRBV7-9,TRBJ1-2,.,TGTGCCAGCAGCCGCGACAGGGTGGATGGCTACACCTTC,CASSRDRVDGYTF
TRBD1,TRBV9,TRBJ2-3,.,TGTGCCAGCAGCACACGACAGGGGAGTAGCACAGATACGCAGTATTTT,CASSTRQGSSTDTQYF